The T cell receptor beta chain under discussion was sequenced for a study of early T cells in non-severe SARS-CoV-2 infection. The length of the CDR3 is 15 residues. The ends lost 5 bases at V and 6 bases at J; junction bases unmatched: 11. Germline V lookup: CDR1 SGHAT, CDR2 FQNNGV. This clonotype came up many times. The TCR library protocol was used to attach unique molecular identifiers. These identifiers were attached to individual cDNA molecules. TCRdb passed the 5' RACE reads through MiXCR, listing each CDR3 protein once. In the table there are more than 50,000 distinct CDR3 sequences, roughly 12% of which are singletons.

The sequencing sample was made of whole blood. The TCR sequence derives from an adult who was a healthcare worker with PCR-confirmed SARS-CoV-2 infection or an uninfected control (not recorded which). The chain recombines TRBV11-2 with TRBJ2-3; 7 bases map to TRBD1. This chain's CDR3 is CASSRDRATGDTQYF. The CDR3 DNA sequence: TGTGCCAGCAGCCGAGACAGGGCCACTGGGGATACGCAGTATTTT.